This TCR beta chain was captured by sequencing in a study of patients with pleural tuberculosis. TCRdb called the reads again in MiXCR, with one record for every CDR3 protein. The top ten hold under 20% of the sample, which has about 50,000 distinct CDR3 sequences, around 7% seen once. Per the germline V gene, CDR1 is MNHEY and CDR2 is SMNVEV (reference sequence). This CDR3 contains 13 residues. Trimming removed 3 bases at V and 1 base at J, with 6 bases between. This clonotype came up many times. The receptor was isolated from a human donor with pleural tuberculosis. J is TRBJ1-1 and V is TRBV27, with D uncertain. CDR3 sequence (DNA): TGTGCCAGCAGTTTTGATGGGAACACTGAAGCTTTCTTT. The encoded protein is CASSFDGNTEAFF.